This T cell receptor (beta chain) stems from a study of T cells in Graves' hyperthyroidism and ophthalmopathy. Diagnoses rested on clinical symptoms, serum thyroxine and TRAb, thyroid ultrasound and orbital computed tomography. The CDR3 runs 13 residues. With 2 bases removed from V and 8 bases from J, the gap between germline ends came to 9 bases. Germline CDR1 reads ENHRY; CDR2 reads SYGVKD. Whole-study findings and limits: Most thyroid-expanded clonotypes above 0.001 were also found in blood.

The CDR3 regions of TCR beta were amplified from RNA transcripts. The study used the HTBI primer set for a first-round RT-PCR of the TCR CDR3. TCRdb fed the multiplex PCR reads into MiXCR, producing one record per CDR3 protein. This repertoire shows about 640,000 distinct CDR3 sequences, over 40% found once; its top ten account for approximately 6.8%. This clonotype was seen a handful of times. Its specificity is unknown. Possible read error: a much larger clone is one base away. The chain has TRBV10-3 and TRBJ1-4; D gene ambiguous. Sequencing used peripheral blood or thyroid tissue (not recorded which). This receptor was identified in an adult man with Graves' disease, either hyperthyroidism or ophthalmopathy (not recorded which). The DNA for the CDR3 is TGTGCCATCAGTGAGGACCTGAGCGAAAAACTGTTTTTT. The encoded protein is CAISEDLSEKLFF.